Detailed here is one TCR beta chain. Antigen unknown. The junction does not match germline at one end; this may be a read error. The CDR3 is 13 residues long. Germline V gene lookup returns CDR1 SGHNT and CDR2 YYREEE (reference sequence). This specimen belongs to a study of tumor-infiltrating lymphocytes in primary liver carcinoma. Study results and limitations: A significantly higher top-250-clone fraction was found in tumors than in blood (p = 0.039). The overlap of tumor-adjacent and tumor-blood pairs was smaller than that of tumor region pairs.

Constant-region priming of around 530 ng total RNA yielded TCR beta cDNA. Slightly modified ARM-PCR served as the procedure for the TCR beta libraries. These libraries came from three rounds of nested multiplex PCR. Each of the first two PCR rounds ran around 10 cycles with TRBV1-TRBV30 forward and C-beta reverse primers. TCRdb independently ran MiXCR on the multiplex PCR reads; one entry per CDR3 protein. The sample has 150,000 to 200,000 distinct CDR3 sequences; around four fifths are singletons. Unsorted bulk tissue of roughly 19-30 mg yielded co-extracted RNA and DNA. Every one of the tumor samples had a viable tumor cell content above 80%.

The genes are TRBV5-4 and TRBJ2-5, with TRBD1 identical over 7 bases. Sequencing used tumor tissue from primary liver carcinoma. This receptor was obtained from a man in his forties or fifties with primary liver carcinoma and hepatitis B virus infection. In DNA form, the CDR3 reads TGTGCCAGGAGCTCGGACAGGCTAGAGACCCAGTACTTC. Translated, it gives CARSSDRLETQYF.